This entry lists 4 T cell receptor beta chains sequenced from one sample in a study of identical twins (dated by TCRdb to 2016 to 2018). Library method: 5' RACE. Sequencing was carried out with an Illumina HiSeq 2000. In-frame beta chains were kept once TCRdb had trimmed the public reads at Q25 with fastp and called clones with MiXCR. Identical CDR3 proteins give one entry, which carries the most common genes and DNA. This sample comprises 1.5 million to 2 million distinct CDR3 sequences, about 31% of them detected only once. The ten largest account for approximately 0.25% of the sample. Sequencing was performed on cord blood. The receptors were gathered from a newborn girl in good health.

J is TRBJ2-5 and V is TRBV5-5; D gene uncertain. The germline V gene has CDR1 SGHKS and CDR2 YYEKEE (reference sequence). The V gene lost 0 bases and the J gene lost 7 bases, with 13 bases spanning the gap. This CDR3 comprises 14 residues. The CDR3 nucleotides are TGTGCCAGCAGCTTGGTGTTGTCGGGTGCGACCCAGTACTTC. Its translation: CASSLVLSGATQYF.

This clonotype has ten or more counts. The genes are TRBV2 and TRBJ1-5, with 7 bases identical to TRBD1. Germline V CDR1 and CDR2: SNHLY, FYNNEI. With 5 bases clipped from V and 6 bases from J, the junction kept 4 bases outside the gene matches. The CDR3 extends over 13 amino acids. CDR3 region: CASSLTGVQPQHF. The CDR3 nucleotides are TGTGCCAGCAGTCTCACAGGGGTTCAGCCCCAGCATTTT.

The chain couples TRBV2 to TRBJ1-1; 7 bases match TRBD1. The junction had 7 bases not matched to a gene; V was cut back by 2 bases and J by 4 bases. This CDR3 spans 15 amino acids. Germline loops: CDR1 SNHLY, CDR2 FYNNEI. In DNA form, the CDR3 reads TGTGCCAGCAGTGAACCGCGGGGGACAGCCACTGAAGCTTTCTTT. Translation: CASSEPRGTATEAFF.

CDR3 DNA sequence: TGTGCCAGCAGCTCTGGAGGGGCTAATCAGCCCCAGCATTTT. It encodes CASSSGGANQPQHF. The rearrangement joins TRBV7-6 to TRBJ1-5; a weak D match, TRBD1 (5 bases). The CDR3 totals 14 residues. Germline CDR1 reads SGHVS; CDR2 reads FNYEAQ. V was trimmed by 4 bases and J by 4 bases, leaving 11 bases between them.